The present T cell receptor (beta chain) was sequenced within a study of T cells after posttransplantation cyclophosphamide. Overall study results and limits: Later post-transplant blood repertoires were often dominated by donor CD8+ memory clones. Recipient CMV seropositivity and CMV reactivation strongly tracked TRB clonality.

Measured with immunoSEQ multiplex PCR; TCRdb has only the in-frame clones, and not every one. The specimen has 40,000 to 45,000 clones, none found just once. Trimming removed 0 bases from V and 0 bases from J, with 8 bases in between. There are 16 residues in the CDR3. The germline V gene has CDR1 MGHRA and CDR2 YSYEKL. At least ten counts were recorded for this clone. Antigen: not known. The sample comprised PBMCs. The clonotype comes from a man between 40 and 49 years old in good health, CMV-negative, and a related stem cell transplant donor. The chain links TRBV4-1 to TRBJ2-2; D may be TRBD1 (5 bases). The CDR3, as DNA: TGCGCCAGCAGCCAAGAAGGCAGGGCGAACACCGGGGAGCTGTTTTTT. Translation gives CASSQEGRANTGELFF.